This is a list of T cell receptor beta chains from one sample in a study of shared clonotypes between healthy human individuals. TCRdb's table, derived via immunoSEQ multiplex PCR, lists solely in-frame clones and lacks some. The sample carries approximately 740,000 clones, around 92% recorded once. Sequences were obtained from naive CD8+ T cells sorted from blood. The receptors derive from a man aged 25-40 years in good health. Each CDR3 is given with its conserved first and last residue. The order of the fields is V gene, D gene, J gene, clone size, CDR3 DNA, CDR3 protein. The D gene is left open where the match is weak. Clone size is not always given. Where it is, it says once, few, many or a class for expanded clones.

>TRBV6-1|NA|TRBJ1-1|NA
TGTGCCACTTCCCGGGGACCGAACACTGAAGCTTTCTTT
CATSRGPNTEAFF
>TRBV29-1|TRBD2|TRBJ2-2|NA
TGCAGCGTTGAGGAGCCGGGACTAGGAAAGTCCGGGGAGCTGTTTTTT
CSVEEPGLGKSGELFF
>TRBV6-5|NA|TRBJ2-1|NA
TGTGCCAGCAGCCAGGGTGGGAATGAGCAGTTCTTC
CASSQGGNEQFF
>TRBV2|NA|TRBJ1-3|NA
TGTGCCAGCGAAGCGTCAGGGGCCTCTGGAAACACCATATATTTT
CASEASGASGNTIYF
>TRBV9|TRBD2|TRBJ2-1|NA
TGTGCCAGCAGCGTAGAAGCGGGGGATTTCAATGAGCAGTTCTTC
CASSVEAGDFNEQFF
>TRBV9|NA|TRBJ2-5|NA
TGTGCCAGCAGCATGGACTCGATACAAGAGACCCAGTACTTC
CASSMDSIQETQYF
>TRBV5-5|NA|TRBJ2-1|NA
TGTGCCAGCAGCTTGGGTCCCCATGAGCAGTTCTTC
CASSLGPHEQFF
>TRBV15|TRBD1|TRBJ2-4|NA
TGTGCCACCAGCGGAAATACAGGGGGAGGAAACATTCAGTACTTC
CATSGNTGGGNIQYF
>TRBV13|TRBD2|TRBJ2-3|NA
TGTGCCAGCAGCCGACCTCCGACTAGCGGGCTGGATACGCAGTATTTT
CASSRPPTSGLDTQYF
>TRBV6-6|NA|TRBJ1-1|NA
TGTGCCAGCGGGAGGACGGCGAACACTGAAGCTTTCTTT
CASGRTANTEAFF
>TRBV28|NA|TRBJ2-1|NA
TGTGCCAGCAGACCCCCGGGATCAGCGCCCAATGAGCAGTTCTTC
CASRPPGSAPNEQFF
>TRBV27|TRBD1|TRBJ1-2|once
TGTGCCAGCAGCCTCGGGACAGGGAGTTACTATGGCTACACCTTC
CASSLGTGSYYGYTF
>TRBV5-1|TRBD1|TRBJ2-1|once
TGCGCCAGCAGCTTGTTTCGAGTGGGACAGTACAATGAGCAGTTCTTC
CASSLFRVGQYNEQFF